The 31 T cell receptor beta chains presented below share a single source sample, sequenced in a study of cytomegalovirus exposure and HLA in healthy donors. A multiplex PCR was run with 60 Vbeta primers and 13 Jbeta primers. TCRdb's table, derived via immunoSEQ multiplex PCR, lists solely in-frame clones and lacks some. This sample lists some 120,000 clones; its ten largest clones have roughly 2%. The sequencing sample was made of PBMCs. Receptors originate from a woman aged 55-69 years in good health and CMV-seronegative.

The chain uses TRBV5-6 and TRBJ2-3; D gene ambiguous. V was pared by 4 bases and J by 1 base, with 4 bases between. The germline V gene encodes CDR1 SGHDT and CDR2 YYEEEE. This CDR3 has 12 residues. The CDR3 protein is CASSIGTDTQYF. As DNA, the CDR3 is TGTGCCAGCAGCATAGGCACAGATACGCAGTATTTT.

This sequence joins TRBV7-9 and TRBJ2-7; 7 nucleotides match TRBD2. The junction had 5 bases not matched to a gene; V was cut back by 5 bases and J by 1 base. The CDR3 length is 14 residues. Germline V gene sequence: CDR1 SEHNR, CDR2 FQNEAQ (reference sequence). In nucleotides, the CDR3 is TGTGCCAGCAGCCCCACAGCGGGGTCCTACGAGCAGTACTTC. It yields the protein CASSPTAGSYEQYF. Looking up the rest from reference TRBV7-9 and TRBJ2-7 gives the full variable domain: DTGVSQNPRHKITKRGQNVTFRCDPISEHNRLYWYRQTLGQGPEFLTYFQNEAQLEKSRLLSDRFSAERPKGSFSTLEIQRTEQGDSAMYLCASSPTAGSYEQYFGPGTRLTVT.

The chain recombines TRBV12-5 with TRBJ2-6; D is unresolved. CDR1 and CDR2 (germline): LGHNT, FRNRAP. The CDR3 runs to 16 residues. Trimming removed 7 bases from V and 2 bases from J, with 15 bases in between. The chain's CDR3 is CASAMAAATGANVLTF. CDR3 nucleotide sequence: TGTGCTAGTGCCATGGCGGCAGCTACTGGGGCCAACGTCCTGACTTTC.

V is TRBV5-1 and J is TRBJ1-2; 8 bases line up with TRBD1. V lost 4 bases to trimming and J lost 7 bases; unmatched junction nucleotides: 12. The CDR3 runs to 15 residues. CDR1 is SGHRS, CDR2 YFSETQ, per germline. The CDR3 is CASSTGTGPGSGYTF. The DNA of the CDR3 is TGCGCCAGCAGCACGGGGACAGGACCGGGTTCTGGCTACACCTTC.

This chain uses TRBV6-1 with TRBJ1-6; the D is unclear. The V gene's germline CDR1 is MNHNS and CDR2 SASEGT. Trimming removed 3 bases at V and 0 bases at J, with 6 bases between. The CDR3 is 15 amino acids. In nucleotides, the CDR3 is TGTGCCAGCAGTGAGGGGAGCTCCTATAATTCACCCCTCCACTTT. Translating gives CASSEGSSYNSPLHF.

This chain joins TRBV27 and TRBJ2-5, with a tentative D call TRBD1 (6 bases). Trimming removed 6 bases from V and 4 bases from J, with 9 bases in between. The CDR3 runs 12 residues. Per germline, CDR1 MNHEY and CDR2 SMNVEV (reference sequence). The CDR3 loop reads CASRQGTETQYF. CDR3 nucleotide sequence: TGTGCCAGCAGACAGGGAACAGAGACCCAGTACTTC.

The CDR3 here is CASSRGQGEGSNEKLFF. The DNA of the CDR3 is TGCGCCAGCAGTCGCGGACAGGGAGAGGGTTCTAATGAAAAACTGTTTTTT. V gene TRBV4-1 combines with J gene TRBJ1-4, with TRBD1 identical over 8 bases. The CDR3 runs to 17 residues. Trimming cost V 6 bases and J 3 bases; bases outside gene matches: 12. Germline values: CDR1 MGHRA, CDR2 YSYEKL.

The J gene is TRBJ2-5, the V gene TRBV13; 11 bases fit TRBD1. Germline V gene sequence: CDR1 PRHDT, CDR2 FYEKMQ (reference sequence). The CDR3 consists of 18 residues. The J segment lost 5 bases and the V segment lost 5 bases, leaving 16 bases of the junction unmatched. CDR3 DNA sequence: TGTGCCAGCAGCCCCAACCGAGCGGACAGGGGGCCCGGGGAGACCCAGTACTTC. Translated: CASSPNRADRGPGETQYF.

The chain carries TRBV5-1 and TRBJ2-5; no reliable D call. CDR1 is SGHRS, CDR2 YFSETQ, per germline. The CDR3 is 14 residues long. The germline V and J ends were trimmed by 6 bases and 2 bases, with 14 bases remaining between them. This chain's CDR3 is CASTTVDGQETQYF. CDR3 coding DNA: TGCGCCAGCACCACGGTAGACGGGCAAGAGACCCAGTACTTC.

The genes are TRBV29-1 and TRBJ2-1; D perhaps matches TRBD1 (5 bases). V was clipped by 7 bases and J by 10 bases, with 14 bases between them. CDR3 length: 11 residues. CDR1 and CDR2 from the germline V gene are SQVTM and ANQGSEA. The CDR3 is CSALTGLEQFF. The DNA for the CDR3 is TGCAGCGCCCTAACAGGTCTCGAGCAGTTCTTC.

CDR3 in amino acids: CASRDPTGELYEQYF. The CDR3 nucleotides are TGTGCCAGCAGAGACCCGACAGGGGAGTTGTACGAGCAGTACTTC. The chain uses TRBV28 and TRBJ2-7; the match to TRBD1 covers 8 bases. Germline-derived CDR1 and CDR2 are MDHEN and SYDVKM. The CDR3 spans 15 residues. Trimming took 6 bases from V and 4 from J; bases not matched to a gene: 11.

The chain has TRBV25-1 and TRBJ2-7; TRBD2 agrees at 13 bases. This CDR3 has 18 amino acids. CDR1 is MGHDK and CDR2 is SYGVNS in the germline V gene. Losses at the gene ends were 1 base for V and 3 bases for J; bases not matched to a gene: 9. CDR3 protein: CASSELTSGRGGFYEQYF. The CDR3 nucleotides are TGTGCCAGCAGTGAATTAACTAGCGGGAGGGGGGGGTTCTACGAGCAGTACTTC.

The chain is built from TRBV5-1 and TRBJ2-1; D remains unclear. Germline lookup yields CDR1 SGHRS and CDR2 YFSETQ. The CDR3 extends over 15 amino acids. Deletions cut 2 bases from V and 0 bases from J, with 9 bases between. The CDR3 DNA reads TGCGCCAGCAGCTTAGAAGCGACCTCCTACAATGAGCAGTTCTTC. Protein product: CASSLEATSYNEQFF.

The CDR3 is CAISITGTGVTDTQYF. The CDR3 nucleotides read TGTGCCATCAGCATTACCGGGACAGGGGTCACAGATACGCAGTATTTT. The V and J genes are TRBV10-3 and TRBJ2-3; 10 nucleotides match TRBD1. Unmatched junction bases numbered 8, after V lost 6 bases and J lost 2 bases. The germline CDR1 and CDR2 sequences are ENHRY and SYGVKD. The CDR3 runs to 16 residues.

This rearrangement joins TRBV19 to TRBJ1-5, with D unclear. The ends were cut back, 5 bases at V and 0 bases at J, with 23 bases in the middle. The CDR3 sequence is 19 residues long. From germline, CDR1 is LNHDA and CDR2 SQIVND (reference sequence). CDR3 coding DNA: TGTGCCAGTAGTCCTCCATATGGGAGACTGCCCGATAGCAATCAGCCCCAGCATTTT. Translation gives CASSPPYGRLPDSNQPQHF.

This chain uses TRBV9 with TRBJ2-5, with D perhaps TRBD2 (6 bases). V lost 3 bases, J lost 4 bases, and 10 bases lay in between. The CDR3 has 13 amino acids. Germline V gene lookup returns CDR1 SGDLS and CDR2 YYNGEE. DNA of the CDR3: TGTGCCAGCAGCGATGCGGGAACAGAGACCCAGTACTTC. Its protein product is CASSDAGTETQYF.

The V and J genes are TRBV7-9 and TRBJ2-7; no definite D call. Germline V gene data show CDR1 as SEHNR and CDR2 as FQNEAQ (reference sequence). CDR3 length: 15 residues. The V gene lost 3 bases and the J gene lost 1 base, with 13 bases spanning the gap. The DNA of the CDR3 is TGTGCCAGCAGCTTCGGCAGCGACCAATCCTACGAGCAGTACTTC. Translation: CASSFGSDQSYEQYF.

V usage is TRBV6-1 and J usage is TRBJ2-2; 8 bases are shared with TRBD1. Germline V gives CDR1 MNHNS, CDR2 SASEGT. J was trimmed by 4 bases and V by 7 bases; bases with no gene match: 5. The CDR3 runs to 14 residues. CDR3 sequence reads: CASTGQGGTGELFF. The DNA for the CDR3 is TGTGCCAGCACCGGACAGGGCGGCACCGGGGAGCTGTTTTTT.

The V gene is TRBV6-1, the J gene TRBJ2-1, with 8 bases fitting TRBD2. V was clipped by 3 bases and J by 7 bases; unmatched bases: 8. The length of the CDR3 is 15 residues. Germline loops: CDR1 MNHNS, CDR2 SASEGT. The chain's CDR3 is CASSDQAGVGNEQFF. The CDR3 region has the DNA TGTGCCAGCAGTGATCAAGCGGGAGTAGGAAATGAGCAGTTCTTC.

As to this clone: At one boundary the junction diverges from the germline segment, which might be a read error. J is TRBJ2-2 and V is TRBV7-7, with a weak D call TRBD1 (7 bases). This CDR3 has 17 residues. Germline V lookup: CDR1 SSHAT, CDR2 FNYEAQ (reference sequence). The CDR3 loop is CASSEGAGTQNTGELFF. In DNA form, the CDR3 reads TGTGCTAGCAGCGAGGGGGCGGGGACACAGAACACCGGGGAGCTGTTTTTT.

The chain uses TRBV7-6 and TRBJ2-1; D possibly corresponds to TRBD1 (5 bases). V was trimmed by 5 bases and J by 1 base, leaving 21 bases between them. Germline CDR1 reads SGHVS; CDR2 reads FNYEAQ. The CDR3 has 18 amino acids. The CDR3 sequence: CASSLLRWLKGSYNEQFF. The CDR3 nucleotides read TGTGCCAGCAGCCTACTTAGGTGGCTCAAGGGGTCCTACAATGAGCAGTTCTTC.

The CDR3 bases are TGTGCCATCAGACAAGACAGGAGCGGCTACGAGCAGTACTTC. Translated: CAIRQDRSGYEQYF. V and J are TRBV10-3 and TRBJ2-7; D might be TRBD1 (6 bases). The CDR3 loop spans 14 amino acids. Trimming cost V 6 bases and J 3 bases, with 15 bases left between them. Germline values: CDR1 ENHRY, CDR2 SYGVKD.

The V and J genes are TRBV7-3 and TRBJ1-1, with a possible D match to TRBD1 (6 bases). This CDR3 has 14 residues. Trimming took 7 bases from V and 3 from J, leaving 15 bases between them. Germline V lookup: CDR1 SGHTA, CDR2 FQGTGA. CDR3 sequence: CASMRQGIDTEAFF. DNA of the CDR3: TGTGCCAGCATGAGGCAGGGGATAGACACTGAAGCTTTCTTT.

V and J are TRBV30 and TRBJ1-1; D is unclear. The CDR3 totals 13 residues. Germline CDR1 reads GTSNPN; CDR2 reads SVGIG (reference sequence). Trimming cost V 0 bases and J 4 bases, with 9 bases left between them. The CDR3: CAWSVLSGTEAFF. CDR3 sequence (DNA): TGTGCCTGGAGTGTACTCAGCGGCACTGAAGCTTTCTTT.

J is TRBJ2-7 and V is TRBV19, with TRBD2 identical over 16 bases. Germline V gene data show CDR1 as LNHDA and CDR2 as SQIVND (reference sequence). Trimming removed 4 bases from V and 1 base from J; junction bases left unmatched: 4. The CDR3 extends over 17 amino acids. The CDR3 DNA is TGTGCCAGTAGTAAGGGACTAGCGGGAGGGCCATCCTACGAGCAGTACTTC. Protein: CASSKGLAGGPSYEQYF.

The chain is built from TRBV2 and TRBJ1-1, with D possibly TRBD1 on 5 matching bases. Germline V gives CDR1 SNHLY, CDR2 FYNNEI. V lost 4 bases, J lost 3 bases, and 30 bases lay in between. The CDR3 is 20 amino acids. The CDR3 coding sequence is TGTGCCAGCAGTGGGGACTTCCGGGCCAATCTTTCCCCTATGGACACTGAAGCTTTCTTT. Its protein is CASSGDFRANLSPMDTEAFF. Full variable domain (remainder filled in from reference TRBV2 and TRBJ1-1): EPEVTQTPSHQVTQMGQEVILRCVPISNHLYFYWYRQILGQKVEFLVSFYNNEISEKSEIFDDQFSVERPDGSNFTLKIRSTKLEDSAMYFCASSGDFRANLSPMDTEAFFGQGTRLTVV.

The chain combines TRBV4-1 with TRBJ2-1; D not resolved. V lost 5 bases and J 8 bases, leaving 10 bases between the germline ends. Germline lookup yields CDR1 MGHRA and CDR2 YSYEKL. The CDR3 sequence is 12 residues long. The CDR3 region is CASSWQADEQFF. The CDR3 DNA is TGCGCCAGCAGCTGGCAGGCCGATGAGCAGTTCTTC.

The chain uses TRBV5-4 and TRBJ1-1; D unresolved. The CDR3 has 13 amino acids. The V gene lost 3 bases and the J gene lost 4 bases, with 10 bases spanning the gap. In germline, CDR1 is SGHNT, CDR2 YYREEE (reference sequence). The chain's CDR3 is CASSSERITEAFF. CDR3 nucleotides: TGTGCCAGCAGCTCAGAGAGGATCACTGAAGCTTTCTTT.

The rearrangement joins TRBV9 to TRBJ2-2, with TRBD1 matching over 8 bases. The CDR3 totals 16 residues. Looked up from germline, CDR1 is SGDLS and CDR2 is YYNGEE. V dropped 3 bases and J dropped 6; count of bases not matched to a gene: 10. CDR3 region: CASSAPVGQASGELFF. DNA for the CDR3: TGTGCCAGCAGCGCCCCTGTGGGACAGGCGTCCGGGGAGCTGTTTTTT.

CDR3 in DNA: TGCGCCAGCAGCTTACGGCTCTTGGCAGGGTCGAACACTGAAGCTTTCTTT. Protein sequence: CASSLRLLAGSNTEAFF. The chain employs TRBV5-1 and TRBJ1-1; D possibly corresponds to TRBD1 (5 bases). V lost 2 bases, J lost 1 base, and 18 bases lay in between. The germline gives CDR1 SGHRS, CDR2 YFSETQ. This CDR3 has 17 amino acids.

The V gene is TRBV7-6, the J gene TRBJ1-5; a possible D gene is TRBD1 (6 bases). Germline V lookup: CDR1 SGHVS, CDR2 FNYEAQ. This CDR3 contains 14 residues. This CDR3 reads CAEGGGLSNQPQHF. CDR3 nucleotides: TGTGCAGAAGGGGGGGGGCTGTCCAATCAGCCCCAGCATTTT.